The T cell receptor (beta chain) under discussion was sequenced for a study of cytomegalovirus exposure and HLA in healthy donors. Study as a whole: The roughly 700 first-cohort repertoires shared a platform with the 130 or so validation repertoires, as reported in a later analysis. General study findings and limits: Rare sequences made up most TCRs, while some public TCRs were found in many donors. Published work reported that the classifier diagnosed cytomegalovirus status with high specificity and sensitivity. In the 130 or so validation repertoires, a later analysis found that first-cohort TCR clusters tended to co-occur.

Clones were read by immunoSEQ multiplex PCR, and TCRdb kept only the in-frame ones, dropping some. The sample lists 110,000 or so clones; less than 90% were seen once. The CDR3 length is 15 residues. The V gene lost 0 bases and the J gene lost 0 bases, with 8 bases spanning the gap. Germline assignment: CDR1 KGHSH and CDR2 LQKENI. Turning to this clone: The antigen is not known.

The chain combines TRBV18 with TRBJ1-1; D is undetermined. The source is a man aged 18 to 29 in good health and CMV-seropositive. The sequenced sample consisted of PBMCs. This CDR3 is CASSPPPGMNTEAFF. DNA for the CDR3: TGTGCCAGCTCACCACCTCCGGGGATGAACACTGAAGCTTTCTTT.